The clone carrying this T cell receptor (beta chain) was seen more than once but under ten times. What it binds is unknown. The germline gives CDR1 MNHNS, CDR2 SASEGT. The germline V and J ends were trimmed by 1 base and 10 bases, with 7 bases remaining between them. The CDR3 covers 12 residues. From the 5' RACE reads, TCRdb called clonotypes with MiXCR, one entry per CDR3 protein. The sample includes more than 300,000 distinct CDR3 sequences, roughly 10% of them seen just once. This sample is drawn from a study of T cells after yellow fever vaccination. Study in general: Preparation of fractions with low cell numbers was performed using SMART-Seq v4 Ultra Low Input. Study findings and constraints: Weaker, the secondary response peaked sooner, at day 5 versus 15. The booster saw the reappearance of most primary-vaccination clones (96% CD4, about 88% CD8). Few clonotypes appeared in both CD4 and CD8 compartments.

The chain employs TRBV6-1 and TRBJ1-4; D ambiguous. Sample: CD4+ T cells sorted from PBMCs, taken 45 days after the yellow fever booster vaccination. The clonotype was recovered from a man younger than 30 who received the YFV17D yellow fever vaccine. CDR3 residues: CASSEEGRKLFF. The CDR3 nucleotides are TGTGCCAGCAGTGAAGAAGGGCGAAAACTGTTTTTT.